This TCR beta chain was sequenced during a study of T cell repertoires in cytomegalovirus infection. Overall study context: An indication of both CMV infection and matching HLA type came from public TCR beta signatures. Study outcomes and limitations: Cumulative frequency (of public TCR beta family members) identified carriers of CMV plus the relevant HLA. Dominant in the ex vivo response were TCR beta clonotypes restricted by HLA-C and specific for CMV.

TCRdb redid the calling of the reads with MiXCR, one entry per CDR3 protein. This sample has roughly 76,000 distinct CDR3 sequences, with more than 3% found just once. This clonotype showed up many times. Its antigen is currently unknown. The sequencing input was PBMCs. The sequence came from a human donor in good health (CMV status not recorded). Some clones in this sample may be carry-over from other donors' samples.

The CDR3 protein is CASSYSSGLAATDTQYF. CDR3 coding DNA: TGTGCCAGCAGTTACTCGTCGGGACTAGCGGCCACAGATACGCAGTATTTT. This chain connects TRBV6-2 or TRBV6-3 to TRBJ2-3, with 11 bases matching TRBD2. Germline V gives CDR1 MNHEY, CDR2 SVGEGT. With V trimmed by 0 bases and J by 2 bases, 4 bases remained unmatched. This CDR3 is built from 17 residues.